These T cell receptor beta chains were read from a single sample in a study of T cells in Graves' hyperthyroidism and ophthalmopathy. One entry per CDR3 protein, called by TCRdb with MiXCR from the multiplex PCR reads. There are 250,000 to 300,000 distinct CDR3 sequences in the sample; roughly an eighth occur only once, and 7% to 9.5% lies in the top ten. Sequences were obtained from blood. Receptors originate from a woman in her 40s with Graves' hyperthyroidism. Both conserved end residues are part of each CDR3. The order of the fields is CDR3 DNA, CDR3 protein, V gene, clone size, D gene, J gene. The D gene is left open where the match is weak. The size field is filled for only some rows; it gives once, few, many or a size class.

CDR3nt: TGTGCCAGCGGCGGATTCATGACAGATACGCAGTATTTT; CDR3aa: CASGGFMTDTQYF; v_gene: TRBV12-3/TRBV12-4; abundance: many; d_gene: .; j_gene: TRBJ2-3
CDR3nt: TGTGCCAGCATTCTTGCCGGGACAGGGGCCTCTGAAGCTTTCTTT; CDR3aa: CASILAGTGASEAFF; v_gene: TRBV6-2/TRBV6-3; abundance: many; d_gene: TRBD1; j_gene: TRBJ1-1
CDR3nt: TGTGCCAGCAGCTTAAAGGGACTAGCGCGTCCCGGGGAGCTGTTTTTT; CDR3aa: CASSLKGLARPGELFF; v_gene: TRBV7-2; abundance: .; d_gene: TRBD2; j_gene: TRBJ2-2
CDR3nt: TGTGCTAGCAGCGGGGGACACGGATTCACAGATACGCAGTATTTT; CDR3aa: CASSGGHGFTDTQYF; v_gene: TRBV7-7; abundance: many; d_gene: TRBD2; j_gene: TRBJ2-3
CDR3nt: TGTGCCAGCAGATCACTCGGGGCTTATTCGAACACTGAAGCTTTCTTT; CDR3aa: CASRSLGAYSNTEAFF; v_gene: TRBV5-8; abundance: many; d_gene: .; j_gene: TRBJ1-1
CDR3nt: TGTGCCTGGAGTTCGGGGTCGTTTTGGCATTTT; CDR3aa: CAWSSGSFWHF; v_gene: TRBV30; abundance: .; d_gene: .; j_gene: TRBJ1-5
CDR3nt: TGTGCCAGCAGCTGGGGTAAGGGGACTATTAATGAGCAGTTCTTC; CDR3aa: CASSWGKGTINEQFF; v_gene: TRBV5-4; abundance: .; d_gene: TRBD2; j_gene: TRBJ2-1
CDR3nt: TGTGCCAGCTCCTTAGGCAATTTCCCCACAGATACGCAGTATTTT; CDR3aa: CASSLGNFPTDTQYF; v_gene: TRBV28; abundance: many; d_gene: .; j_gene: TRBJ2-3
CDR3nt: TGTGCCAGTCAGAGCGACCCGAACACTGAAGCTTTCTTT; CDR3aa: CASQSDPNTEAFF; v_gene: TRBV18; abundance: many; d_gene: .; j_gene: TRBJ1-1
CDR3nt: TGTGCCAGCAGTTTTCCCGCTACCGCCTCTAGCGCAGATTACAATGAGCAGTTCTTC; CDR3aa: CASSFPATASSADYNEQFF; v_gene: TRBV28; abundance: many; d_gene: .; j_gene: TRBJ2-1
CDR3nt: TGCAGTGCTAGAGACAAAGGACAAGTCTATGGCTACACCTTC; CDR3aa: CSARDKGQVYGYTF; v_gene: TRBV20-1; abundance: .; d_gene: .; j_gene: TRBJ1-2
CDR3nt: TGTGCCAGCAGTCTCCGGCCGAACACCGGGGAGCTGTTTTTT; CDR3aa: CASSLRPNTGELFF; v_gene: TRBV2; abundance: few; d_gene: .; j_gene: TRBJ2-2
CDR3nt: TGTGCCAGCAGCAGCCAGGGACTAGCGGGAGGTGAGCAGTACTTC; CDR3aa: CASSSQGLAGGEQYF; v_gene: TRBV5-6; abundance: few; d_gene: TRBD2; j_gene: TRBJ2-7
CDR3nt: TGTGCCACCAGTGATTTAACGACAGCCGAAGAGACCCAGTACTTC; CDR3aa: CATSDLTTAEETQYF; v_gene: TRBV24-1; abundance: many; d_gene: .; j_gene: TRBJ2-5
CDR3nt: TGTGCCAGCAGCCCAAAGGGCTATGGCTACACCTTC; CDR3aa: CASSPKGYGYTF; v_gene: TRBV27; abundance: many; d_gene: .; j_gene: TRBJ1-2
CDR3nt: TGTGCCAGCAGTTACGGGGAGGGTCAGCCCCAGCATTTT; CDR3aa: CASSYGEGQPQHF; v_gene: TRBV6-6; abundance: many; d_gene: .; j_gene: TRBJ1-5
CDR3nt: TGTGCCAGCAGCCGTGACAGGGGGGCTGAAGCTTTCTTT; CDR3aa: CASSRDRGAEAFF; v_gene: TRBV7-9; abundance: many; d_gene: TRBD1; j_gene: TRBJ1-1
CDR3nt: TGTGCCACCAGTGACCGAGCCGGGACCCCTGGTAGAGGCTACAATGAGCAGTTCTTC; CDR3aa: CATSDRAGTPGRGYNEQFF; v_gene: TRBV24-1; abundance: .; d_gene: .; j_gene: TRBJ2-1